The 23 T cell receptor beta chains given below trace back to one sample, sequenced in a study of human T cells and chemical hapten exposure. As to time point: patch test 1, 2 weeks after DPC sensitization. Described treatment: therapeutic diphenylcyclopropenone sensitization with weekly scalp DPC. Each CDR3 protein gets one entry after TCRdb re-called the RACE reads with MiXCR. Of roughly 180,000 distinct CDR3 sequences listed, about 22% are singletons. Sequences were derived from whole blood, sampled in connection with sensitization to the hapten diphenylcyclopropenone (DPC). These receptors came from a woman between 50 and 59 years old with alopecia areata. Some clones in this sample may be carry-over from other donors' samples.

This clonotype came up a few times. Relative to the germline gene, one junction end is altered; a read error may explain this. This rearrangement joins TRBV20-1 to TRBJ1-2; perhaps TRBD1 as D (6 bases). Germline values: CDR1 DFQATT, CDR2 SNEGSKA (reference sequence). The CDR3 has 14 residues. CDR3 residues: CSARDSDRNSGYTF. The CDR3 DNA reads as TGCAGTGCTAGAGATTCAGACAGGAACTCTGGCTACACCTTC.

The table lists this clonotype with many counts. V gene TRBV25-1 combines with J gene TRBJ2-3; D uncertain. There are 12 residues in the CDR3. CDR1 is MGHDK and CDR2 is SYGVNS in the germline V gene. V gave up 6 bases and J gave up 0 bases, with 4 bases separating them. The CDR3 here is CASSVSTDTQYF. CDR3 DNA: TGTGCCAGCAGCGTTAGCACAGATACGCAGTATTTT.

A few counts support this clonotype. The rearrangement joins TRBV3-1 to TRBJ2-1; D remains ambiguous. The germline V gene encodes CDR1 LGHDT and CDR2 YNNKEL (reference sequence). Trimming removed 1 base at V and 8 bases at J, with 12 bases between. This CDR3 is built from 14 residues. The CDR3 DNA reads TGTGCCAGCAGCCAAGTTCTTCGGATCGATGAGCAGTTCTTC. It specifies CASSQVLRIDEQFF.

This clonotype was counted a few times. The chain has TRBV20-1 and TRBJ2-1, with unresolved D. Trimming pared 8 bases from V and 3 bases from J, leaving 17 bases between. From germline, CDR1 is DFQATT and CDR2 SNEGSKA (reference sequence). There are 14 residues in the CDR3. The CDR3, as DNA: TGCAGTTCGTTTAGCAAGCACAGCTACAATGAGCAGTTCTTC. Translated, it gives CSSFSKHSYNEQFF.

The chain couples TRBV7-2 to TRBJ2-5; 15 bases fit TRBD2. Looked up from germline, CDR1 is SGHTA and CDR2 is FQGNSA. J was trimmed by 4 bases and V by 5 bases; bases with no gene match: 8. This CDR3 is 17 amino acids long. The CDR3 loop is CASSLGLAGGETETQYF. The CDR3, as DNA: TGTGCCAGCAGCCTGGGACTAGCGGGAGGTGAGACAGAGACCCAGTACTTC.

This clonotype was seen more than once but under ten times. V and J are TRBV24-1 and TRBJ2-3; tentatively, D is TRBD1 or TRBD2 (5 bases each). The germline V gene has CDR1 KGHDR and CDR2 SFDVKD. The CDR3 contains 13 residues. The V end lost 9 bases, the J end lost 4 bases, and 13 bases lay between the germline ends. DNA for the CDR3: TGTGCCACCGAGGGACGCACCGCAGATACGCAGTATTTT. Protein: CATEGRTADTQYF.

This clonotype has more than one count but fewer than ten. The chain couples TRBV5-1 to TRBJ2-1; D may match TRBD1 or TRBD2 (5 bases each). The V gene's germline CDR1 is SGHRS and CDR2 YFSETQ. V lost 5 bases and J 0 bases, leaving 15 bases between the germline ends. The CDR3 consists of 16 residues. In DNA form, the CDR3 reads TGCGCCAGCAGGCTTCCGGGGCTACCCTCCTACAATGAGCAGTTCTTC. It codes for CASRLPGLPSYNEQFF.

This clonotype was recorded many times. The V gene is TRBV5-6, the J gene TRBJ2-7, with D perhaps assigned TRBD1 or TRBD2 (5 bases each). The CDR3 is 14 residues long. V dropped 4 bases and J dropped 3 bases, with 14 bases sitting between them. Per the germline V gene, CDR1 is SGHDT and CDR2 is YYEEEE. The DNA for the CDR3 is TGTGCCAGCAGCGCGTGGGACCGGGGCTACGAGCAGTACTTC. Encoded protein: CASSAWDRGYEQYF.

This clonotype was counted between two and nine times. The chain is built from TRBV7-2 and TRBJ2-2, with TRBD1 identical over 7 bases. V was clipped by 5 bases and J by 6 bases; unmatched bases: 9. In germline, CDR1 is SGHTA, CDR2 FQGNSA. This CDR3 contains 15 residues. CDR3 DNA: TGTGCCAGCAGCAGGGGTACAGGGGTCCCCGGGGAGCTGTTTTTT. Protein sequence: CASSRGTGVPGELFF. The full variable domain, in which reference TRBV7-2 and TRBJ2-2 provide the parts outside the CDR3, is GAGVSQSPSNKVTEKGKDVELRCDPISGHTALYWYRQSLGQGLEFLIYFQGNSAPDKSGLPSDRFSAERTGGSVSTLTIQRTQQEDSAVYLCASSRGTGVPGELFFGEGSRLTVL.

The V call is TRBV20-1, the J call TRBJ2-7; perhaps TRBD2 as D (5 bases). The V end was cut by 0 bases, the J end by 4 bases, with 16 bases between. The germline V gene encodes CDR1 DFQATT and CDR2 SNEGSKA (reference sequence). CDR3 length equals 15 residues. The CDR3 sequence is CSAREGAIFNYEQYF. The CDR3 DNA sequence: TGCAGTGCTAGAGAGGGAGCGATATTCAATTACGAGCAGTACTTC.

This chain connects TRBV12-3 or TRBV12-4 to TRBJ1-1; a weak D match, TRBD1 (5 bases). Trimming removed 5 bases at V and 0 bases at J, with 7 bases between. This CDR3 region has 13 residues. CDR3 sequence (DNA): TGTGCCAGCAGTCCCAGGGTGAACACTGAAGCTTTCTTT. Amino acid sequence: CASSPRVNTEAFF.

This chain uses TRBV20-1 with TRBJ2-3; D remains unclear. The CDR3 has 14 residues. From germline, CDR1 is DFQATT and CDR2 SNEGSKA (reference sequence). Trimming took 3 bases from V and 4 from J, leaving 14 bases between them. The CDR3 here is CSASSSLEADTQYF. The CDR3 nucleotides are TGCAGTGCTAGCTCCAGCCTAGAAGCAGATACGCAGTATTTT.

A word on this clonotype: Compared with germline, one end of the junction differs, possibly owing to a read error. The CDR3: CACSQDGLAGYNEQFF. The CDR3 DNA is TGTGCCTGCAGCCAAGATGGGTTAGCGGGTTACAATGAGCAGTTCTTC. The chain employs TRBV4-2 and TRBJ2-1, with TRBD2 matching over 7 bases. The CDR3 loop spans 16 amino acids. Germline V gene lookup returns CDR1 LGHNA and CDR2 YNFKEQ.

V is TRBV11-2 and J is TRBJ2-1, with 14 bases lining up with TRBD2. The CDR3 is 16 amino acids. CDR1 SGHAT and CDR2 FQNNGV come from the germline V gene. V shed 5 bases and J 9 bases; nucleotides not matched to a gene: 9. CDR3 loop: CASSMGLAGVRSEQFF. In nucleotides, the CDR3 is TGTGCCAGCAGCATGGGACTAGCGGGAGTGCGTAGTGAGCAGTTCTTC.

The chain is built from TRBV11-1 and TRBJ2-7, with TRBD1 matching 8 bases. Germline CDR1 is SGHAT and CDR2 is FQDESV (reference sequence). CDR3 size: 15 residues. Trimming at V came to 2 bases and at J to 0 bases, leaving 3 bases not matched to a gene. The CDR3 sequence: CASSLRQGISYEQYF. For the CDR3, the DNA is TGTGCCAGCAGCTTAAGACAGGGGATCTCCTACGAGCAGTACTTC.

V usage is TRBV6-2 or TRBV6-3 and J usage is TRBJ2-7; D call uncertain. Germline CDR1 is MNHEY and CDR2 is SVGEGT. Trimming removed 2 bases from V and 4 bases from J, with 6 bases in between. The CDR3 extends over 12 amino acids. For the CDR3, the DNA is TGTGCCAGCAGTTACGGGCTATACGAGCAGTACTTC. Its protein is CASSYGLYEQYF.

This clonotype has only a few counts. The chain is built from TRBV28 and TRBJ2-4; D might be TRBD2 (5 bases). The CDR3 runs to 12 residues. Germline loops: CDR1 MDHEN, CDR2 SYDVKM. V dropped 9 bases and J dropped 6 bases, with 12 bases sitting between them. CDR3 amino acids: CASRLPGNIQYF. The DNA of the CDR3 is TGTGCCAGTAGACTACCGGGAAACATTCAGTACTTC.

J is TRBJ2-1 and V is TRBV6-5; 10 bases are a match to TRBD2. The CDR3 is 17 residues long. The ends lost 0 bases at V and 3 bases at J; junction bases unmatched: 5. Germline-derived CDR1 and CDR2 are MNHEY and SVGAGI. CDR3: CASSYSSGRAVYNEQFF. In nucleotides, the CDR3 is TGTGCCAGCAGTTACTCGAGCGGGAGGGCCGTCTACAATGAGCAGTTCTTC.

This clonotype was detected a few times. The J gene is TRBJ2-1, the V gene TRBV20-1; TRBD2 matches at 8 bases. This CDR3 has 15 residues. From germline, CDR1 is DFQATT and CDR2 SNEGSKA (reference sequence). V lost 0 bases, J lost 10 bases, and 11 bases stayed unmatched. Here the CDR3 DNA reads TGCAGTGCTAGAGATCTTACTAGCGGATTAGGGGAGCAGTTCTTC. Its translation is CSARDLTSGLGEQFF.

CDR3 nucleotide sequence: TGCAGTGCTATTAGCGGGAGGGACGGTTGGAGGGAGACCCAGTACTTC. Protein product: CSAISGRDGWRETQYF. The chain recombines TRBV20-1 with TRBJ2-5; 11 nucleotides match TRBD2. V lost 4 bases, J lost 5 bases, and 12 bases stayed unmatched. Germline CDR1 and CDR2: DFQATT and SNEGSKA (reference sequence). The CDR3 spans 16 residues.

The chain carries TRBV20-1 and TRBJ2-1; D call uncertain. With 5 bases removed from V and 5 bases from J, the gap between germline ends came to 16 bases. Germline-derived CDR1 and CDR2 are DFQATT and SNEGSKA (reference sequence). The CDR3 is 14 residues long. The CDR3 is CSALIPWADNEQFF. The CDR3 DNA reads as TGCAGTGCTTTAATCCCCTGGGCGGACAATGAGCAGTTCTTC.

This clonotype was picked up a small number of times. This chain joins TRBV10-3 and TRBJ2-1, with TRBD2 matching over 7 bases. Germline assignment: CDR1 ENHRY and CDR2 SYGVKD. J lost 8 bases, V lost 6 bases, and 10 bases had no gene match. The CDR3 spans 14 residues. DNA for the CDR3: TGTGCCATCAGCCCAGGGCGGGAGATCGATGAGCAGTTCTTC. It codes for CAISPGREIDEQFF.

The chain couples TRBV3-1 to TRBJ2-2, with a tentative D call TRBD1 (6 bases). From germline, CDR1 is LGHDT and CDR2 YNNKEL (reference sequence). The V and J ends lost 1 base and 4 bases respectively, with 10 bases between them. The CDR3 is made up of 15 amino acids. For the CDR3, the DNA is TGTGCCAGCAGCCAAGGATCAGGGGTCACCGGGGAGCTGTTTTTT. This gives the protein CASSQGSGVTGELFF.